This T cell receptor (beta chain) was sequenced during a study of T-cell reconstitution after alpha-beta-depleted transplantation in children. A TCRbeta library incorporating unique molecular identifiers was prepared. MiXCR, run by TCRdb on the PCR reads, gives a single entry per CDR3 protein. The table has hundreds of thousands of distinct CDR3 sequences, roughly 15% seen once. The germline V gene encodes CDR1 SGHTA and CDR2 FQGTGA. Trimming removed 6 bases from V and 10 bases from J, with 22 bases in between. This CDR3 is 15 amino acids long. V usage is TRBV7-3 and J usage is TRBJ2-1; a weak D match, TRBD2 (6 bases). Specimen: PBMCs from the stem cell graft donor, collected from the stem cell graft. The sequence was collected from a human donor who donated a stem cell graft to a child with acute myeloid leukemia. CDR3 DNA sequence: TGTGCCAGCAGTCAAATGCCGGGACTGAGCTACGAGCAGTTCTTC. This codes for CASSQMPGLSYEQFF. The full variable domain, completed using reference TRBV7-3 and TRBJ2-1, is GAGVSQTPSNKVTEKGKYVELRCDPISGHTALYWYRQSLGQGPEFLIYFQGTGAADDSGLPNDRFFAVRPEGSVSTLKIQRTERGDSAVYLCASSQMPGLSYEQFFGPGTRLTVL.